The 18 T cell receptor beta chains listed next were all sequenced from one sample in a study of blood T cell repertoires in COVID-19. Assay: immunoSEQ multiplex PCR; the TCRdb copy retains only in-frame clones and omits some. The repertoire includes some 150,000 clones, about 83% of them detected once, and more than 4.5% sits in the top ten. The sequenced sample consisted of PBMCs or T cells enriched from blood (not recorded which). All receptors derive from a woman aged 50 to 60 who had been exposed to COVID-19.

The genes are TRBV9 and TRBJ1-1; 8 bases align to TRBD1. The V and J ends lost 4 bases and 4 bases, in that order; junction bases with no gene match: 3. The CDR3 spans 13 residues. Germline-derived CDR1 and CDR2 are SGDLS and YYNGEE. Here the CDR3 reads CASSLDRGTEAFF. CDR3 in DNA: TGTGCCAGCAGCCTTGACAGGGGCACTGAAGCTTTCTTT.

This chain links TRBV5-1 with TRBJ2-1; D is undetermined. CDR1 is SGHRS, CDR2 YFSETQ, per germline. The CDR3 is 14 amino acids. Trimming removed 3 bases from V and 5 bases from J, with 12 bases in between. The CDR3 sequence: CASSWSTRDNEQFF. CDR3 nucleotide sequence: TGCGCCAGCAGCTGGAGCACTCGCGACAATGAGCAGTTCTTC.

This rearrangement joins TRBV11-2 to TRBJ1-3; D is uncertain. In germline, CDR1 is SGHAT, CDR2 FQNNGV. The CDR3 consists of 13 residues. V dropped 2 bases and J dropped 4 bases, with 6 bases sitting between them. The CDR3 DNA is TGTGCCAGCAGCTTAAGTGCGGGAAACACCATATATTTT. This codes for CASSLSAGNTIYF.

The J gene is TRBJ2-2, the V gene TRBV7-2; maybe TRBD2 (8 bases). The CDR3 extends over 16 amino acids. Germline values: CDR1 SGHTA, CDR2 FQGNSA. V gave up 5 bases and J gave up 6 bases, with 19 bases separating them. CDR3: CASSPGGVGRAGELFF. DNA for the CDR3: TGTGCCAGCAGCCCAGGGGGTGTCGGGAGGGCCGGGGAGCTGTTTTTT. The full variable domain, its missing parts supplied by reference TRBV7-2 and TRBJ2-2, is GAGVSQSPSNKVTEKGKDVELRCDPISGHTALYWYRQSLGQGLEFLIYFQGNSAPDKSGLPSDRFSAERTGGSVSTLTIQRTQQEDSAVYLCASSPGGVGRAGELFFGEGSRLTVL.

This clone was observed a handful of times. The rearrangement joins TRBV13 to TRBJ2-7; TRBD2 might be the D (5 bases). The germline gives CDR1 PRHDT, CDR2 FYEKMQ (reference sequence). The CDR3 has 14 residues. V was trimmed by 4 bases and J by 1 base, leaving 11 bases between them. The CDR3 DNA is TGTGCCAGCAGCTCGGACTTCGAATCCTACGAGCAGTACTTC. Protein sequence: CASSSDFESYEQYF.

In its sample, this clone was seen once. CDR3 coding DNA: TGTGCCAGCAGTTACTCCCGGGATGGGACTGAAGCTTTCTTT. This encodes CASSYSRDGTEAFF. V gene TRBV6-5 combines with J gene TRBJ1-1; D call uncertain. Germline V gene lookup returns CDR1 MNHEY and CDR2 SVGAGI. CDR3 size: 14 residues. The V and J ends lost 0 bases and 5 bases respectively, with 10 bases between them.

CDR3 in amino acids: CASSLSGKTYEQYF. The CDR3 nucleotides read TGCGCCAGCAGCCTTAGCGGGAAGACCTACGAGCAGTACTTC. V gene TRBV5-1 combines with J gene TRBJ2-7; 8 nucleotides line up with TRBD2. CDR3 length: 14 residues. Per germline, CDR1 SGHRS and CDR2 YFSETQ. With V trimmed by 4 bases and J by 2 bases, 5 bases remained unmatched.

This clone was picked up a small number of times. V gene TRBV4-1 combines with J gene TRBJ1-4, with 9 bases identical to TRBD1. Germline V gene data show CDR1 as MGHRA and CDR2 as YSYEKL. V shed 4 bases, J shed 7 bases, and the junction held 10 bases outside the gene matches. This CDR3 contains 16 residues. As DNA, the CDR3 is TGCGCCAGCAGCCTAAGGACAGGGGAGACCCGTGAAAAACTGTTTTTT. It encodes CASSLRTGETREKLFF.

The CDR3, as DNA: TGTGCCAGCAGCCCTCGGGGGACAGGGGAAAACACCATATATTTT. Its protein is CASSPRGTGENTIYF. V gene TRBV7-9 combines with J gene TRBJ1-3; 10 nucleotides match TRBD1. V lost 5 bases to trimming and J lost 6 bases; unmatched junction nucleotides: 7. This CDR3 has 15 residues. Per the germline V gene, CDR1 is SEHNR and CDR2 is FQNEAQ (reference sequence). Full variable domain (outside the CDR3, taken from reference TRBV7-9 and TRBJ1-3): DTGVSQNPRHKITKRGQNVTFRCDPISEHNRLYWYRQTLGQGPEFLTYFQNEAQLEKSRLLSDRFSAERPKGSFSTLEIQRTEQGDSAMYLCASSPRGTGENTIYFGEGSWLTVV.

V is TRBV9 and J is TRBJ2-7; a weak D match, TRBD1 (6 bases). Per the germline V gene, CDR1 is SGDLS and CDR2 is YYNGEE. The CDR3 extends over 14 amino acids. Trimming took 0 bases from V and 0 from J, leaving 7 bases between them. This CDR3 reads CASSVGTDSYEQYF. CDR3 DNA sequence: TGTGCCAGCAGCGTAGGGACAGACTCCTACGAGCAGTACTTC.

Here the CDR3 reads CASAGINQPQHF. CDR3 coding DNA: TGTGCTAGTGCCGGTATCAATCAGCCCCAGCATTTT. The gene calls are TRBV12-5 and TRBJ1-5; D gene ambiguous. CDR1 and CDR2 (germline): LGHNT, FRNRAP. CDR3 length: 12 amino acids. The V end lost 7 bases, the J end lost 3 bases, and 7 bases lay between the germline ends.

This clone was seen just once. This chain uses TRBV19 with TRBJ2-1; D is perhaps TRBD2 (6 bases). CDR1 and CDR2 (germline): LNHDA, SQIVND (reference sequence). This CDR3 is built from 14 residues. Between the trimmed V and J ends, which lost 4 bases and 8 bases, there was a span of 15 bases. In DNA form, the CDR3 reads TGTGCCAGTAGTAGGGGAGGTTGGGGCGATGAGCAGTTCTTC. This sequence encodes CASSRGGWGDEQFF.

This chain links TRBV3-1 (or the pseudogene TRBV3-2) with TRBJ1-2; D remains unclear. Germline-derived CDR1 and CDR2 are LGHDT and YNNKEL (reference sequence). This CDR3 spans 14 amino acids. V lost 4 bases and J lost 8, with 17 bases in between. CDR3 DNA: TGTGCCAGCAGCCCCAACGCGGGAGGCCGGGGCTACACCTTC. Its protein is CASSPNAGGRGYTF.

This clone showed up just once. The chain joins TRBV5-1 to TRBJ2-1; 8 positions match TRBD1. Germline V gives CDR1 SGHRS, CDR2 YFSETQ. The CDR3 is made up of 18 amino acids. V was pared by 0 bases and J by 4 bases, with 12 bases of the junction left unmatched. The CDR3 sequence: CASSLEITGTGFYNEQFF. The CDR3 DNA sequence: TGCGCCAGCAGCTTGGAAATCACCGGGACAGGCTTTTACAATGAGCAGTTCTTC.

The chain employs TRBV6-2 or TRBV6-3 and TRBJ1-5; D might be TRBD1 (5 bases). Germline CDR1 is MNHEY and CDR2 is SVGEGT. This CDR3 has 18 amino acids. The V gene lost 2 bases and the J gene lost 0 bases, with 17 bases spanning the gap. The CDR3 coding sequence is TGTGCCAGCAGTTACACGAAAAAGACAGTGTTTAGCAATCAGCCCCAGCATTTT. As protein: CASSYTKKTVFSNQPQHF.

Here the CDR3 DNA reads TGTGCCAGCGGGGCACGGACAGGAGCTGGAAACACCATATATTTT. This translates into CASGARTGAGNTIYF. The chain couples TRBV11-2 to TRBJ1-3, with 7 bases aligning to TRBD1. Germline CDR1 and CDR2: SGHAT and FQNNGV. This CDR3 has 15 amino acids. Losses at the gene ends were 8 bases for V and 2 bases for J; bases not matched to a gene: 9. Full variable domain (outside the CDR3, taken from reference TRBV11-2 and TRBJ1-3): EAGVAQSPRYKIIEKRQSVAFWCNPISGHATLYWYQQILGQGPKLLIQFQNNGVVDDSQLPKDRFSAERLKGVDSTLKIQPAKLEDSAVYLCASGARTGAGNTIYFGEGSWLTVV.

The chain joins TRBV12-5 to TRBJ1-1; no firm D call. This CDR3 has 10 amino acids. V shed 4 bases and J shed 10 bases, with 7 bases lying between them. CDR1 and CDR2 from the germline V gene are LGHNT and FRNRAP. The CDR3 region has the DNA TGTGCTAGTGGTTCCGTGCGAGCTTTCTTT. Protein: CASGSVRAFF.

This sequence joins TRBV7-2 and TRBJ1-1; 7 bases map to TRBD1. This CDR3 has 14 residues. V was clipped by 0 bases and J by 11 bases; unmatched bases: 9. Germline-derived CDR1 and CDR2 are SGHTA and FQGNSA. CDR3 sequence: CASSLARQGSVAFF. Written as DNA, the CDR3 is TGTGCCAGCAGCTTAGCTAGACAGGGCTCTGTGGCTTTCTTT.